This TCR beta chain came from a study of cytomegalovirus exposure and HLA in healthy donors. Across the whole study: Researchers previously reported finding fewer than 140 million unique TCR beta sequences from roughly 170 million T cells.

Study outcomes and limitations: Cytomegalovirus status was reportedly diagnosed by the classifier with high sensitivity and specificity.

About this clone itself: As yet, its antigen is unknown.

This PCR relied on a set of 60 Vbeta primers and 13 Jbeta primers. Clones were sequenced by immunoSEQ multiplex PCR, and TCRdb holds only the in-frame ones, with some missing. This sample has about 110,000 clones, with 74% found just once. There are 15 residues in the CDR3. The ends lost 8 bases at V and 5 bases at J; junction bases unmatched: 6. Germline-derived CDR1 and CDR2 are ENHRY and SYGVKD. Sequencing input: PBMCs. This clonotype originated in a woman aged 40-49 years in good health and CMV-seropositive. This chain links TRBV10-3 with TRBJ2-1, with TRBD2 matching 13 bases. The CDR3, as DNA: TGTGCCATCGGGGGGACTAGCGGGGCAGACAATGAGCAGTTCTTC. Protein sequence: CAIGGTSGADNEQFF.